This record covers a single T cell receptor beta chain. Its cognate antigen is unknown. The authors prepared the TCRbeta library with unique molecular identifiers. TCRdb re-called the PCR reads with MiXCR, one entry per CDR3 protein. In the table there are around 700,000 distinct CDR3 sequences, less than 15% of which are singletons. This entry is derived from a study of T-cell reconstitution after alpha-beta-depleted transplantation in children. CDR3 length: 17 residues. Germline assignment: CDR1 SGHRS and CDR2 YFSETQ. Trimming cost V 6 bases and J 5 bases, with 24 bases left between them. Study findings and constraints: At one year after transplant, newly produced T cells mostly accounted for T-cell counts and diversity. Reports say that about two months after transplant, the alpha-beta T cells came out of several hundred graft clones that had expanded.

This rearrangement joins TRBV5-1 to TRBJ2-1; the D gene is possibly TRBD2 (5 bases). The clonotype was recovered from a girl aged 2 to 9 with congenital amegakaryocytic thrombocytopenia, due to receive a stem cell transplant. This specimen consisted of PBMCs, obtained before TCRalphabeta/CD19-depleted stem cell transplant. CDR3 DNA sequence: TGCGCCAGCACCCATCGACTAAGCGGAGCCGTTGACAATGAGCAGTTCTTC. This translates into CASTHRLSGAVDNEQFF.